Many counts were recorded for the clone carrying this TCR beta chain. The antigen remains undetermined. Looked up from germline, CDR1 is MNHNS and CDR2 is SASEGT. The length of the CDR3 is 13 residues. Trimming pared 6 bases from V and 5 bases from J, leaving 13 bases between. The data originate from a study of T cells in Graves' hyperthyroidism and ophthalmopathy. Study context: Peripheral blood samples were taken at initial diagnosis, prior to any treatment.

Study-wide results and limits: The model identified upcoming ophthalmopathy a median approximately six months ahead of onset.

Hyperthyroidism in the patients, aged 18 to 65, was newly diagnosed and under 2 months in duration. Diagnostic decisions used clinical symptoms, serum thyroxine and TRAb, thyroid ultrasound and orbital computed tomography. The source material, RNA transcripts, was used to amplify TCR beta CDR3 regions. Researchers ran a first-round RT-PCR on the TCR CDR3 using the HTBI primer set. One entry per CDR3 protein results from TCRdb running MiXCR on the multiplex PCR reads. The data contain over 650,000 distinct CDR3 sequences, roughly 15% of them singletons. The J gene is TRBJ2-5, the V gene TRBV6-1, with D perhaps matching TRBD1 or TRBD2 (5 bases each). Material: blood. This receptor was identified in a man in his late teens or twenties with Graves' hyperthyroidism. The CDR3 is CASSVGARETQYF. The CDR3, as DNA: TGTGCCAGCAGCGTCGGGGCGAGGGAGACCCAGTACTTC.